One sample yielded the 6 T cell receptor beta chains listed below, sequenced in a study of blood T cell repertoires in COVID-19. The data were produced by immunoSEQ multiplex PCR, yet TCRdb's version contains in-frame clones alone and is incomplete. The table has about 78,000 clones, 87% seen once. Sequences were obtained from peripheral blood. The origin of the receptors is a woman of 80 years or more with active or convalescent COVID-19.

This clone showed up just once. V is TRBV6-2 or TRBV6-3 and J is TRBJ2-5; 14 bases are shared with TRBD2. In germline, CDR1 is MNHEY, CDR2 SVGEGT. The CDR3 covers 15 residues. The V segment lost 6 bases and the J segment 5 bases; nucleotides outside the gene matches: 5. CDR3 coding DNA: TGTGCCAGCAGCCGGGGACTAGCGGGGGTGGAGACCCAGTACTTC. Encoded protein: CASSRGLAGVETQYF.

The CDR3 loop reads CASSPDSGRIYEQYF. For the CDR3, the DNA is TGTGCCAGCAGTCCGGACAGTGGGCGTATCTACGAGCAGTACTTC. V usage is TRBV6-5 and J usage is TRBJ2-7; D perhaps matches TRBD1 (6 bases). The germline V gene encodes CDR1 MNHEY and CDR2 SVGAGI. Trimming took 5 bases from V and 3 from J, leaving 17 bases between them. The CDR3 consists of 15 residues.

The genes are TRBV7-3 and TRBJ2-3; D may be TRBD1 (6 bases). The CDR3 runs 16 residues. CDR1 SGHTA and CDR2 FQGTGA come from the germline V gene. Trimming removed 1 base from V and 7 bases from J, with 18 bases in between. CDR3 loop: CASSLIGAGARNTQYF. CDR3 sequence (DNA): TGTGCCAGCAGCTTAATTGGGGCAGGGGCAAGGAATACGCAGTATTTT.

The chain couples TRBV2 to TRBJ2-7; TRBD2 matches 13 bases. CDR1 SNHLY and CDR2 FYNNEI come from the germline V gene. The CDR3 is made up of 19 amino acids. V gave up 4 bases and J gave up 6 bases; unmatched junction bases: 18. In nucleotides, the CDR3 is TGTGCCAGCAGTGGTGACAAGCCGGGACTAGCGGGGCCAGTGAGCGAGCAGTACTTC. It specifies CASSGDKPGLAGPVSEQYF.

The V call is TRBV30, the J call TRBJ1-1; 7 nucleotides line up with TRBD1. Per germline, CDR1 GTSNPN and CDR2 SVGIG (reference sequence). Losses at the gene ends were 1 base for V and 4 bases for J; bases not matched to a gene: 6. The CDR3 totals 14 residues. CDR3 sequence reads: CAWSEDDRATEAFF. CDR3 bases: TGTGCCTGGAGTGAGGACGACAGGGCCACTGAAGCTTTCTTT.

The J gene is TRBJ2-3, the V gene TRBV13, with a weak D call TRBD2 (5 bases). The germline V gene has CDR1 PRHDT and CDR2 FYEKMQ (reference sequence). V was shortened by 1 base and J by 5 bases, with 7 bases between the two germline ends. The CDR3 has 13 amino acids. For the CDR3, the DNA is TGTGCCAGCAGCTTAGCCCGGGAAGATACGCAGTATTTT. It specifies CASSLAREDTQYF. Full variable domain (outside the CDR3, taken from reference TRBV13 and TRBJ2-3): AAGVIQSPRHLIKEKRETATLKCYPIPRHDTVYWYQQGPGQDPQFLISFYEKMQSDKGSIPDRFSAQQFSDYHSELNMSSLELGDSALYFCASSLAREDTQYFGPGTRLTVL.